This TCR beta chain was obtained from a study of PD-L1 blockade in urothelial cancer. Whole-study context: The researchers analyzed blood 3 weeks (second dose) and 6 weeks after treatment start.

Clones were sequenced by immunoSEQ multiplex PCR, and TCRdb holds only the in-frame ones, with some missing. The sample consists of fewer than 130,000 clones, around 82% of them appearing once. The CDR3 extends over 15 amino acids. Germline trimming cut 2 bases from V and 5 bases from J; bases unmatched to any gene: 4. The germline V gene has CDR1 MNHNS and CDR2 SASEGT. Patients presented with locally advanced or metastatic urothelial carcinoma. The sequenced sample was PBMCs, obtained around atezolizumab (anti-PD-L1) treatment. The chain uses TRBV6-1 and TRBJ1-3; 9 bases fit TRBD1. The receptor was isolated from a man in his fifties with urothelial cancer. CDR3 in amino acids: CASSEHRGLRNTIYF. DNA for the CDR3: TGTGCCAGCAGTGAACACAGGGGGCTCAGAAACACCATATATTTT.